What follows are 13 T cell receptor beta chains derived from one specimen sequenced in a study of T cells after yellow fever vaccination. Using its own MiXCR run on the 5' RACE reads, TCRdb lists one record per CDR3 protein. Here the sample spans some 400,000 distinct CDR3 sequences, 18% being singletons. The source was PBMCs, collected before the yellow fever booster vaccination. The receptors derive from a man between 18 and 29 years old who received the YFV17D yellow fever vaccine.

This clonotype has a handful of counts. This rearrangement joins TRBV6-2 or TRBV6-3 to TRBJ2-5; 11 positions agree with TRBD2. Losses at the gene ends were 0 bases for V and 5 bases for J; bases not matched to a gene: 17. Per the germline V gene, CDR1 is MNHEY and CDR2 is SVGEGT. The CDR3 has 20 residues. Written as DNA, the CDR3 is TGTGCCAGCAGTTACTCGCGGACTAGCGGGTCTCTCCCGGAGGTGGAGACCCAGTACTTC. It is translated as CASSYSRTSGSLPEVETQYF.

This clonotype turned up a few times. CDR3 residues: CASMGPPSYEQYV. DNA for the CDR3: TGTGCCAGCATGGGGCCACCCTCCTACGAGCAGTACGTC. The chain recombines TRBV11-2 with TRBJ2-7; TRBD1 is a possible D gene (5 bases). The length of the CDR3 is 13 residues. Germline lookup yields CDR1 SGHAT and CDR2 FQNNGV. With 7 bases removed from V and 0 bases from J, the gap between germline ends came to 10 bases.

The chain employs TRBV20-1 and TRBJ2-7, with D tentatively TRBD1 (6 bases). Germline CDR1 DFQATT, CDR2 SNEGSKA (reference sequence). V was cut by 5 bases and J by 2 bases, with 16 bases left in between. CDR3 size: 14 residues. CDR3 sequence (DNA): TGCAGTGCTGTTCCCCCAGGGGCGGCCTACGAGCAGTACTTC. This encodes CSAVPPGAAYEQYF.

The chain carries TRBV12-3 or TRBV12-4 and TRBJ1-1, with D tentatively TRBD1 (5 bases). The CDR3 consists of 17 residues. Trimming shortened V by 8 bases and J by 6 bases, and 28 bases separated the two germline ends. This chain's CDR3 is CASPPMGGALAGPEAFF. The CDR3 bases are TGTGCCAGCCCGCCGATGGGGGGAGCCCTTGCGGGTCCTGAAGCTTTCTTT.

The gene calls are TRBV6-5 and TRBJ2-3; possibly TRBD1 for D (6 bases). Germline lookup yields CDR1 MNHEY and CDR2 SVGAGI. This CDR3 has 15 amino acids. Trimming removed 6 bases at V and 0 bases at J, with 13 bases between. The CDR3 nucleotides read TGTGCCAGCAGGGCTGCCAGGGGAAGCACAGATACGCAGTATTTT. Its protein is CASRAARGSTDTQYF.

V is TRBV29-1 and J is TRBJ2-3; 12 bases align to TRBD2. Germline CDR1 is SQVTM and CDR2 is ANQGSEA. The CDR3 contains 15 residues. J gave up 8 bases and V 1 base, and 7 bases lay outside the gene matches. CDR3 sequence (DNA): TGCAGCGTTGAAGTTACTAGCGGGGGGATCGGTACGCAGTATTTT. Translated: CSVEVTSGGIGTQYF.

The V and J genes are TRBV20-1 and TRBJ2-4, with a weak D call TRBD2 (5 bases). The V end was cut by 0 bases, the J end by 3 bases, with 12 bases between. The CDR3 is 15 residues long. Germline V gives CDR1 DFQATT, CDR2 SNEGSKA (reference sequence). CDR3 loop: CSARDLREVKNIQYF. CDR3 sequence (DNA): TGCAGTGCTAGAGATCTACGGGAAGTCAAAAACATTCAGTACTTC.

This clonotype showed up many times. This rearrangement joins TRBV18 to TRBJ2-1; tentatively, D is TRBD1 or TRBD2 (5 bases each). CDR3 size: 13 residues. The V gene's germline CDR1 is KGHSH and CDR2 LQKENI. Trimming left V 5 bases short and J 4 bases short, with 9 bases between. The CDR3 bases are TGTGCCAGCTCAGGGACGGTTTACAATGAGCAGTTCTTC. This sequence encodes CASSGTVYNEQFF.

V usage is TRBV28 and J usage is TRBJ2-3, with TRBD2 as a possible D gene (5 bases). The germline CDR1 and CDR2 sequences are MDHEN and SYDVKM. V was pared by 6 bases and J by 8 bases, with 12 bases between. The CDR3 runs 12 residues. CDR3 nucleotide sequence: TGTGCCAGCAGACTGGTTCGGGGTACGCAGTATTTT. Translation gives CASRLVRGTQYF.

This sequence joins TRBV4-3 and TRBJ2-5; TRBD2 matches at 9 bases. CDR1 is LGHNA, CDR2 YSLEER, per germline. J lost 5 bases, V lost 0 bases, and 4 bases had no gene match. This CDR3 is built from 15 residues. The CDR3 here is CASSQEGLASETQYF. CDR3 DNA sequence: TGCGCCAGCAGCCAAGAGGGACTAGCCTCCGAGACCCAGTACTTC.

This clonotype was counted once. The chain employs TRBV20-1 and TRBJ2-5; D not resolved. There are 14 residues in the CDR3. Trimming left V 3 bases short and J 0 bases short, with 11 bases between. The germline V gene has CDR1 DFQATT and CDR2 SNEGSKA (reference sequence). CDR3 coding DNA: TGCAGTGCTAGCTCCCTGCGGTACCAAGAGACCCAGTACTTC. Translated, it gives CSASSLRYQETQYF.

The V and J genes are TRBV7-8 and TRBJ2-3; 14 bases are shared with TRBD2. J was trimmed by 5 bases and V by 5 bases; bases with no gene match: 18. This CDR3 has 20 residues. From germline, CDR1 is SGHVS and CDR2 FQNEAQ. CDR3 coding DNA: TGTGCCAGCAGCGGCTATCCAGGACTAGCGGGGGGCCACGCTAGAGATACGCAGTATTTT. It specifies CASSGYPGLAGGHARDTQYF. Filled out from reference TRBV7-8 and TRBJ2-3, the complete variable domain reads GAGVSQSPRYKVAKRGQDVALRCDPISGHVSLFWYQQALGQGPEFLTYFQNEAQLDKSGLPSDRFFAERPEGSVSTLKIQRTQQEDSAVYLCASSGYPGLAGGHARDTQYFGPGTRLTVL.

The table lists this clonotype with many counts. V gene TRBV25-1 combines with J gene TRBJ2-7, with no clear D. CDR1 MGHDK and CDR2 SYGVNS come from the germline V gene. The CDR3 is 12 residues long. V shed 0 bases and J shed 3 bases, with 3 bases lying between them. This CDR3 is CASSEYNYEQYF. The CDR3 DNA follows: TGTGCCAGCAGTGAATATAACTACGAGCAGTACTTC.